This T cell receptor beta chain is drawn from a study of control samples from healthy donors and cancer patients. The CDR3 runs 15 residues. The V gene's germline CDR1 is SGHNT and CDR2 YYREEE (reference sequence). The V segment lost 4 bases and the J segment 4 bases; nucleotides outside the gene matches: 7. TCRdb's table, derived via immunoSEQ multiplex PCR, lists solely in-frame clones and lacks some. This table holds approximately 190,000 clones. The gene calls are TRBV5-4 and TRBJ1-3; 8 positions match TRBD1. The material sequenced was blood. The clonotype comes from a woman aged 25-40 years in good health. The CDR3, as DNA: TGTGCCAGCAGCCCAGGGGGCGCTTCAGGAAACACCATATATTTT. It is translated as CASSPGGASGNTIYF.